This passage covers 13 T cell receptor beta chains from one sample sequenced in a study of blood T cell repertoires in COVID-19. TCRdb keeps only in-frame clones here, not all; method: immunoSEQ multiplex PCR. The sample yields some 150,000 clones, approximately 84% seen once. The source material was peripheral blood. The receptors derive from a human donor in a cohort sampled during active COVID-19.

J is TRBJ2-3 and V is TRBV6-1; 10 bases fit TRBD2. J lost 7 bases, V lost 0 bases, and 7 bases had no gene match. Germline V gene data show CDR1 as MNHNS and CDR2 as SASEGT. CDR3 length equals 16 residues. The CDR3 sequence is CASSEAQRGGRNTQYF. The CDR3, as DNA: TGTGCCAGCAGTGAAGCCCAGCGGGGGGGCCGAAATACGCAGTATTTT.

V is TRBV14 and J is TRBJ2-2; D uncertain. V lost 7 bases and J 0 bases, leaving 6 bases between the germline ends. CDR3 length: 13 amino acids. The germline V gene has CDR1 SGHDN and CDR2 FVKESK. The CDR3: CASTTANTGELFF. The DNA for the CDR3 is TGTGCCAGCACCACAGCGAACACCGGGGAGCTGTTTTTT.

The J gene is TRBJ2-7, the V gene TRBV7-2; possibly TRBD1 for D (7 bases). The V end lost 2 bases, the J end lost 2 bases, and 16 bases lay between the germline ends. The germline V gene encodes CDR1 SGHTA and CDR2 FQGNSA. The CDR3 is 16 amino acids. The CDR3 bases are TGTGCCAGCAGCTTATTGGAGGGGGCGCAGACCTACGAGCAGTACTTC. This gives the protein CASSLLEGAQTYEQYF.

The chain couples TRBV15 to TRBJ1-5; D might be TRBD1 (6 bases). The length of the CDR3 is 15 residues. Trimming stripped 3 bases from V and 6 bases from J, with 15 bases between. Germline V gene data show CDR1 as LNHNV and CDR2 as YYDKDF (reference sequence). Here the CDR3 reads CATSRMQGQVQPQHF. The CDR3 nucleotides read TGTGCCACCAGCAGGATGCAGGGGCAGGTTCAGCCCCAGCATTTT.

This clone was counted once. The gene calls are TRBV5-8 and TRBJ2-7; 9 nucleotides match TRBD1. The CDR3 is made up of 18 amino acids. Unmatched junction bases numbered 12, after V lost 1 base and J lost 1 base. Germline V CDR1 and CDR2: SGHTS, YDEGEE. CDR3 coding DNA: TGTGCCAGCAGCTTGACTCCTGGACAGGGGCTAGATTCCTACGAGCAGTACTTC. Translating gives CASSLTPGQGLDSYEQYF.

The chain joins TRBV5-1 to TRBJ2-7; TRBD1 aligns across 8 bases. Germline assignment: CDR1 SGHRS and CDR2 YFSETQ. This CDR3 has 15 amino acids. The V segment lost 4 bases and the J segment 5 bases; nucleotides outside the gene matches: 11. CDR3 amino acids: CASSHLTGGSHEQYF. In nucleotides, the CDR3 is TGCGCCAGCAGCCACCTAACAGGGGGGTCACACGAGCAGTACTTC. The full variable domain, completed using reference TRBV5-1 and TRBJ2-7, is KAGVTQTPRYLIKTRGQQVTLSCSPISGHRSVSWYQQTPGQGLQFLFEYFSETQRNKGNFPGRFSGRQFSNSRSEMNVSTLELGDSALYLCASSHLTGGSHEQYFGPGTRLTVT.

The CDR3 protein is CASSPDPGTGGEDTQYF. CDR3 sequence (DNA): TGTGCCAGCAGCCCAGACCCCGGGACAGGGGGCGAAGATACGCAGTATTTT. The J gene is TRBJ2-3, the V gene TRBV7-2; TRBD1 matches 12 bases. J gave up 5 bases and V 5 bases, and 11 bases lay outside the gene matches. The CDR3 consists of 17 residues. Germline V gene data show CDR1 as SGHTA and CDR2 as FQGNSA.

The V call is TRBV12-3 or TRBV12-4, the J call TRBJ2-3, with 7 bases fitting TRBD1. V gave up 4 bases and J gave up 5 bases; unmatched junction bases: 3. This CDR3 is built from 13 residues. This chain's CDR3 is CASSSDREDTQYF. The CDR3 coding sequence is TGTGCCAGCAGTTCAGACAGGGAAGATACGCAGTATTTT.

V usage is TRBV7-2 and J usage is TRBJ1-1; tentative D call: TRBD1 (5 bases). CDR1 is SGHTA and CDR2 is FQGNSA in the germline V gene. Deletions cut 1 base from V and 11 bases from J, with 8 bases between. CDR3 length: 11 residues. DNA for the CDR3: TGTGCCAGCAGCTTAGTTAGGGGCGCTTTCTTT. It yields the protein CASSLVRGAFF.

The chain couples TRBV18 to TRBJ1-6, with 10 bases aligning to TRBD1. V shed 2 bases and J 7 bases; nucleotides not matched to a gene: 8. From germline, CDR1 is KGHSH and CDR2 LQKENI. The CDR3 is 17 residues long. In DNA form, the CDR3 reads TGTGCCAGCTCACCAGGGGACAGGGGATTAAAGAATTCACCCCTCCACTTT. This codes for CASSPGDRGLKNSPLHF.

This sequence joins TRBV2 and TRBJ2-6; maybe TRBD2 (5 bases). Deletions cut 3 bases from V and 4 bases from J, with 10 bases between. CDR1 is SNHLY, CDR2 FYNNEI, per germline. This CDR3 comprises 15 residues. CDR3 in amino acids: CASSEARAGANVLTF. The CDR3, as DNA: TGTGCCAGCAGTGAGGCGCGGGCAGGGGCCAACGTCCTGACTTTC.

V is TRBV19 and J is TRBJ2-5, with D perhaps TRBD1 (5 bases). V dropped 2 bases and J dropped 5 bases, with 21 bases sitting between them. CDR1 and CDR2 from the germline V gene are LNHDA and SQIVND (reference sequence). The CDR3 loop spans 17 amino acids. The CDR3 DNA reads as TGTGCCAGTAGTATAAAGGCCAGCTTCTATTCAGGGGAGACCCAGTACTTC. It encodes CASSIKASFYSGETQYF.

This clone was seen just once. The CDR3 spells CASSTGGVLHEQYF. DNA for the CDR3: TGTGCCAGCAGTACGGGAGGGGTTCTTCACGAGCAGTACTTC. This chain joins TRBV6-2 or TRBV6-3 and TRBJ2-7, with 8 nucleotides matching TRBD2. The V gene's germline CDR1 is MNHEY and CDR2 SVGEGT. V trimming: 5 bases; J trimming: 5 bases; junction bases outside the gene matches: 8. The CDR3 spans 14 residues.